This TCR beta chain was captured by sequencing in a study of T-cell reconstitution after alpha-beta-depleted transplantation in children. This clonotype has just a few counts. The TCRbeta library incorporated unique molecular identifiers. TCRdb used MiXCR to reprocess the PCR reads, holding one entry per CDR3 protein. The profile shows about 540,000 distinct CDR3 sequences, around 19% of them singletons. The CDR3 is 12 amino acids. V gave up 4 bases and J gave up 11 bases, with 13 bases separating them. The sample was PBMCs from the stem cell graft donor, taken from the stem cell graft. This chain links TRBV12-3 or TRBV12-4 with TRBJ2-3, with a weak D call TRBD1 (6 bases). The source is a human donor who donated a stem cell graft to a child with acute lymphoblastic leukemia. This chain's CDR3 is CASSSPSGQQYF. CDR3 nucleotides: TGTGCCAGCAGTTCTCCATCGGGACAGCAGTATTTT.